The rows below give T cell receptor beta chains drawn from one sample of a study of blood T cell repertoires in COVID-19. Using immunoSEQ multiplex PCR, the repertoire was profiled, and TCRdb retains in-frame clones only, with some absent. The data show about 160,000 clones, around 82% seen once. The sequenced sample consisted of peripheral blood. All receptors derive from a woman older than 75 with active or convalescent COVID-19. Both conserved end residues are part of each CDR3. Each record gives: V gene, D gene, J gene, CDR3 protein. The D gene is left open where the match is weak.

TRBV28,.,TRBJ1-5,CASSFGQTRGRPQHF
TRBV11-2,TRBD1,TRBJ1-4,CASSLWDSGWGRGNEKLFF
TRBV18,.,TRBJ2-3,CASSPRTEISTTDTQYF
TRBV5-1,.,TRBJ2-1,CASSFGARDNEQFF
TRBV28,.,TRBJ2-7,CASRDRRREVEQYF
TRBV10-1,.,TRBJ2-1,CASSARPYNEQFF
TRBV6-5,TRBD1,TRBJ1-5,CASRRGTGGNQPQHF
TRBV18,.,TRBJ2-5,CASFRSSETQYF
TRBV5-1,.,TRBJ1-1,CASSLGQAGVTEAFF
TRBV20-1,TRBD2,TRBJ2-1,CSASGTSGSYNEQFF
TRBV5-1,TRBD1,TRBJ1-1,CASSYDRGGTEAFF
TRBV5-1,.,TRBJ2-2,CASSLRDPNTGELFF
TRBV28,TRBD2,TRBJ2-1,CASSLSGRAGLF
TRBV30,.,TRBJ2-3,CAWTRGRGTDTQYF
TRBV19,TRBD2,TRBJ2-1,CASSIGAGVIIEQFF
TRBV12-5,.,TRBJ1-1,CASGRGMNTEAFF
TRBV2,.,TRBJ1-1,CASSEGSAEAFF
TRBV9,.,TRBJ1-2,CASSVGIDGRGYGYTF
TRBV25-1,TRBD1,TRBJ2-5,CASRGGQGRQETQYF
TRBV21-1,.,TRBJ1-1,CASSTNTGGTEAFF
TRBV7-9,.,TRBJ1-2,CASSLDRGEGGYTF
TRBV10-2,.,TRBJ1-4,CASRADLATNEKLFF
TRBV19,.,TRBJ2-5,CASSIRKGEGQETQYF
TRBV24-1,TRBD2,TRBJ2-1,CATSDPGLAGEQFF
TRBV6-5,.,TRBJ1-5,CASSLQRNQPQHF
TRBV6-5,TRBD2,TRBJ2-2,CASSYLGGSYTGELFF
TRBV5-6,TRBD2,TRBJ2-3,CASSLGLAGGTDTQYF
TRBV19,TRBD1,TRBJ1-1,CASSMTGGNTEAFF
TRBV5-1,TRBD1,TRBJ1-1,CASSPDDRATKNTEAFF
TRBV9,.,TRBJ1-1,CASSVATQGAQNTEAFF
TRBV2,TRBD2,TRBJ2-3,CASSTSGSTDTQYF
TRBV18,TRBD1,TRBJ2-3,CASAGTGPSDTQYF
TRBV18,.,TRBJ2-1,CASSPTGLGNEQFF
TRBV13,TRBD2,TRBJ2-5,CASSLRSGSGGETQYF
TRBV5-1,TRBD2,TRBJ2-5,CASSHAGTSGVQETQYF
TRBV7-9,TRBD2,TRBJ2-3,CASSPSGEGRYTQYF
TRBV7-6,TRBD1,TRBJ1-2,CASSYRQGSNYGYTF
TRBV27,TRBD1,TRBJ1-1,CASSLTTGVVAFF
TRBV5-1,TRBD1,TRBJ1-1,CASSLRDRGAEAFF
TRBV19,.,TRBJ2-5,CASSIGGSGQETQYF
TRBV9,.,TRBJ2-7,CASSVEPQGYEQYF
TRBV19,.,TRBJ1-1,CASSSYNTEAFF
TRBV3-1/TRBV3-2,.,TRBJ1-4,CASSPGWEKLFF
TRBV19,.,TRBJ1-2,CASSIAPGASYGYTF
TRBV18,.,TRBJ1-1,CASSLTEGTEAFF
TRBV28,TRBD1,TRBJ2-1,CASSSALGQRAYNEQFF
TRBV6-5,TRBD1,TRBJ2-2,CASRSGTARELFF
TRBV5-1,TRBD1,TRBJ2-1,CASSLGLPGQGVHEQFF
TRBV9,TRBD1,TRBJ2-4,CASSVSQTGDIQYF
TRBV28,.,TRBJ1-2,CASSFATGLNYGYTF
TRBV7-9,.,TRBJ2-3,CASSLSGDTQYF
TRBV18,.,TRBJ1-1,CASSPVEGTEAFF
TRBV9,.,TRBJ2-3,CASSPRQKNTDTQYF
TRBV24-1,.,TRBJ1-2,CATGQIEANYGYTF